This T cell receptor beta chain was profiled in a study of T cell repertoires in cytomegalovirus infection. Concerning this clonotype: Its specificity is unknown.

Study-wide results and limits: Clonotype analysis showed dominance of the ex vivo response by HLA-C-restricted CMV-specific TCR beta clonotypes.

Germline loops: CDR1 SGHRS, CDR2 YFSETQ. Trimming shortened V by 4 bases and J by 1 base, and 17 bases separated the two germline ends. This CDR3 is built from 16 residues. Each CDR3 protein is one row after TCRdb ran MiXCR on the reads. Among tens of thousands of distinct CDR3 sequences listed, about 33% were seen once. Material for sequencing was PBMCs, sequenced either directly or after in vitro stimulation (not recorded which). This chain uses TRBV5-1 with TRBJ1-1; tentative D call: TRBD1 (6 bases). This sequence was found in a human donor in good health (CMV status not recorded). Some clones in this sample may be carry-over from other donors' samples. CDR3 DNA: TGCGCCAGCAGCCCCAACCCCGGGACACAGAACACTGAAGCTTTCTTT. It is translated as CASSPNPGTQNTEAFF.